This T cell receptor beta chain stems from a study of shared clonotypes between healthy human individuals. Study conclusions and caveats: The represented genetic and exposure-history diversity was limited by the small number of donors. Investigators expected sequencing depth to affect clonotype sharing among donors.

Caucasian adults living in Nashville, Tennessee, provided all samples. Germline values: CDR1 SGHAT, CDR2 FQNNGV. The CDR3 has 15 amino acids. V was cut by 2 bases and J by 4 bases, with 14 bases left in between. Under the authors' procedure: ImmunoSEQ sequences covered only the junction and lacked quality scores; filtering therefore differed. Measured with immunoSEQ multiplex PCR; TCRdb has only the in-frame clones, and not every one. The DNA was the basis for D and trimming; V, J and clone size are from that table. The data contain approximately 440,000 clones, roughly three quarters of them singletons. For this clone: Its antigen is undetermined.

The receptor's source is a middle-aged woman in good health. Some clones in this sample may be carry-over from other donors' samples. The chain joins TRBV11-2 to TRBJ1-1; maybe TRBD1 (5 bases). The sequenced sample consisted of PBMCs. The CDR3 here is CASSLSRGSGTEAFF. Written as DNA, the CDR3 is TGTGCCAGCAGCTTATCCCGGGGCTCTGGCACTGAAGCTTTCTTT.